Only a few counts were recorded for the clone carrying this T cell receptor beta chain. Antigen unknown. Described time point: late sampling 161 to 241 days after vaccination in a few convalescent patients. Stated treatment: roughly 10-day PBMC culture with coronavirus spike peptide pools or control peptides (ViraFEST assay). PCR tests turned positive between March and December 2020, before US Alpha, Beta and Delta variants. The source of the sample is a study of vaccination and CD4 T cells after COVID-19. Sequencing of DNA taken from cultured CD4+ T cells relied on the Oncomine TCR Beta short-read assay. TCRdb re-called the PCR reads through MiXCR, storing one row per CDR3 protein. This sample carries roughly 23,000 distinct CDR3 sequences, 42% of them seen once, and the ten largest clones take about 9.8%. The CDR3 extends over 16 amino acids. With 3 bases clipped from V and 1 base from J, the junction kept 3 bases outside the gene matches. Germline V lookup: CDR1 SGHTA, CDR2 FQGNSA.

The gene calls are TRBV7-2 and TRBJ2-3; TRBD2 matches 11 bases. Sample: CD4+ T cells from blood, cultured in vitro, taken about 7 months after SARS-CoV-2 vaccination. This TCR was sampled from a human donor who had recovered from COVID-19. CDR3 in amino acids: CASSLLGLAGTDTQYF. The CDR3 nucleotides are TGTGCCAGCAGCTTGCTGGGACTAGCGGGCACAGATACGCAGTATTTT.